The source of this T cell receptor (beta chain) is a study of blood T cell repertoires in COVID-19. Study-wide context: Samples taken during acute and convalescent COVID-19 were collected in the United States, Italy and Spain. T cells, B-cell-depleted T cells, or PBMCs supplied cDNA or gDNA.

Here immunoSEQ multiplex PCR was the method, and the copy in TCRdb shows in-frame clones only, minus some. The table lists 200,000 to 250,000 clones, 88% of them singletons. The receptor was derived from a woman in her forties who had recovered from COVID-19. Material for sequencing was peripheral blood.

CDR3 protein: CASSHGGRGQDEQFF. The CDR3, as DNA: TGTGCCAGCAGCCACGGGGGCAGGGGGCAGGATGAGCAGTTCTTC. This chain connects TRBV11-1 to TRBJ2-1, with 8 bases that match TRBD1. CDR1 is SGHAT and CDR2 is FQDESV in the germline V gene (reference sequence). V trimming: 5 bases; J trimming: 8 bases; junction bases outside the gene matches: 11. This CDR3 spans 15 amino acids.